This T cell receptor beta chain is from a study of blood T cells in healthy people across ages. This clonotype has at least ten counts. Its specificity is unknown. Points from the study as a whole: Per million T cells, TCR beta diversity dropped about linearly as age rose.

A J-beta primer mix and a sample-barcoded 5' primer were used in a second PCR of about 7 to 12 cycles. Every molecule of cDNA carried a tag from a template-switch adaptor with 12 random nucleotides. TCRdb itself ran the 5' RACE reads through MiXCR, one entry per CDR3 protein. Of about 1.6 million distinct CDR3 sequences in the sample, roughly 30% were seen once. The receptor comes from a woman in her twenties or thirties in good health. Specimen: blood.

The CDR3 DNA sequence: TGCAGCGTCCTGGCCTTGCAAGGGTATAGTGGCTACACCTTC. Encoded protein: CSVLALQGYSGYTF. The chain carries TRBV29-1 and TRBJ1-2, with unresolved D. This CDR3 region has 14 residues. Germline-derived CDR1 and CDR2 are SQVTM and ANQGSEA. Trimming took 6 bases from V and 7 from J, leaving 21 bases between them.